This TCR beta chain was sequenced in a study of beta chain features in type 1 diabetes. Findings and caveats of the study: There was a moderate but significant shortening of TCRB CDR3s in all four CD4+ subsets of Type 1 diabetes patients. Patients with type 1 diabetes showed fewer VDJ junction insertions and more deletions. Whether HLA type affects TCRB rearrangement stayed undetermined in the present work.

The ends lost 5 bases at V and 4 bases at J; junction bases unmatched: 9. Germline V gene lookup returns CDR1 SEHNR and CDR2 FQNEAQ (reference sequence). This CDR3 has 15 residues. Details on this clone: Its antigen is not known.

Expressed TCRB transcripts got sequenced, as all isolated RNA was reverse transcribed. Profiled with immunoSEQ multiplex PCR; TCRdb holds only in-frame clones, not every one. The sample holds over 200,000 clones; approximately 11% are singletons and the top ten take over 0.015%. The chain recombines TRBV7-9 with TRBJ2-5, with 8 bases that match TRBD1. The receptor comes from a young man with type 1 diabetes. Sample: naive CD4+ T cells from blood. CDR3 in DNA: TGTGCCAGCAGCGCAATACGGGGACAGGCAGAGACCCAGTACTTC. Protein: CASSAIRGQAETQYF. Variable domain in full (rest from reference TRBV7-9 and TRBJ2-5): DTGVSQNPRHKITKRGQNVTFRCDPISEHNRLYWYRQTLGQGPEFLTYFQNEAQLEKSRLLSDRFSAERPKGSFSTLEIQRTEQGDSAMYLCASSAIRGQAETQYFGPGTRLLVL.